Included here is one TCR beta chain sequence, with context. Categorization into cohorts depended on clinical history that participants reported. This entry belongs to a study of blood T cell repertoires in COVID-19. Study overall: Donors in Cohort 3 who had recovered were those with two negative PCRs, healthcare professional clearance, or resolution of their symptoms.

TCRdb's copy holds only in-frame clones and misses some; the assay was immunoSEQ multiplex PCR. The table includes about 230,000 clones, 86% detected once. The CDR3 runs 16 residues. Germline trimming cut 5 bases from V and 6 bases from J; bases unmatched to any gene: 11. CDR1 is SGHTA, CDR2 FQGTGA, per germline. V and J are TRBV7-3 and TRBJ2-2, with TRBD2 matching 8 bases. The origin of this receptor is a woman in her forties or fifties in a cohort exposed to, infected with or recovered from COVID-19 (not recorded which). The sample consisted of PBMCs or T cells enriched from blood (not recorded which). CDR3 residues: CASSPSLRGAPGELFF. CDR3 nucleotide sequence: TGTGCCAGCAGCCCATCTTTGCGGGGGGCGCCCGGGGAGCTGTTTTTT.